These 29 T cell receptor beta chains were all obtained from the same sample, sequenced in a study of Graves' ophthalmopathy and Graves' hyperthyroidism. Researchers took RNA transcripts and amplified TCR beta CDR3 regions from them. RT-PCR in the first round used HTBI primers; a second-round multiplex PCR followed. MiXCR, applied by TCRdb to the multiplex PCR reads, yields one record per CDR3 protein. This sample has approximately 330,000 distinct CDR3 sequences, with roughly 15% found just once. The sample was peripheral blood. Receptors originate from an adult man with Graves' ophthalmopathy.

This clonotype showed up many times. V gene TRBV12-3 or TRBV12-4 combines with J gene TRBJ2-2; D is possibly TRBD2 (5 bases). The CDR3 loop spans 14 amino acids. Trimming pared 2 bases from V and 7 bases from J, leaving 11 bases between. The CDR3 region is CASSLFEGHGELFF. Written as DNA, the CDR3 is TGTGCCAGCAGTTTATTCGAGGGCCACGGGGAGCTGTTTTTT.

This clonotype was picked up many times. The J gene is TRBJ2-7, the V gene TRBV11-3; no clear D gene. This CDR3 comprises 17 residues. Germline lookup yields CDR1 SGHNT and CDR2 YENEEA. V was cut by 5 bases and J by 4 bases, with 24 bases left in between. The CDR3 sequence is CASSRPFGQRFRYEQYF. The CDR3 nucleotides are TGTGCCAGCAGCCGCCCCTTTGGGCAGAGGTTTCGTTACGAGCAGTACTTC.

This clonotype has at least ten counts. The chain has TRBV20-1 and TRBJ1-2; D possibly corresponds to TRBD1 (5 bases). Germline V lookup: CDR1 DFQATT, CDR2 SNEGSKA (reference sequence). With 1 base removed from V and 4 bases from J, the gap between germline ends came to 13 bases. This CDR3 spans 14 amino acids. In DNA form, the CDR3 reads TGCAGTGCTAGAGGGGACGGCCGCTCCTATGGCTACACCTTC. Encoded protein: CSARGDGRSYGYTF.

Ten or more counts support this clonotype. The chain combines TRBV27 with TRBJ1-1; no clear D. Trimming cost V 6 bases and J 1 base, with 9 bases left between them. This CDR3 is 13 amino acids long. Germline V gene lookup returns CDR1 MNHEY and CDR2 SMNVEV (reference sequence). CDR3 residues: CASRGTGNTEAFF. Here the CDR3 DNA reads TGTGCCAGCAGGGGTACCGGGAACACTGAAGCTTTCTTT.

This clonotype was recorded at least ten times. The chain has TRBV30 and TRBJ1-1; tentative D call: TRBD1 (5 bases). The CDR3 runs 12 residues. The V gene's germline CDR1 is GTSNPN and CDR2 SVGIG (reference sequence). V lost 2 bases to trimming and J lost 6 bases, with 10 bases between them. Here the CDR3 reads CAWSPRDAEAFF. DNA for the CDR3: TGTGCCTGGAGTCCCAGGGACGCTGAAGCTTTCTTT.

This clonotype was found many times. The rearrangement uses TRBV7-2 and TRBJ2-7, with 7 bases aligning to TRBD2. V shed 0 bases, J shed 2 bases, and the junction held 4 bases outside the gene matches. This CDR3 has 15 residues. Germline V gene sequence: CDR1 SGHTA, CDR2 FQGNSA. The CDR3 DNA reads TGTGCCAGCAGCTTAGCGCGGGGGACTACCTACGAGCAGTACTTC. Translated, it gives CASSLARGTTYEQYF.

The sample holds many counts of this clonotype. The J gene is TRBJ2-7, the V gene TRBV20-1; D possibly corresponds to TRBD2 (5 bases). This CDR3 contains 13 residues. Germline CDR1 DFQATT, CDR2 SNEGSKA (reference sequence). Trimming removed 0 bases at V and 2 bases at J, with 8 bases between. The CDR3 spells CSARDKTTYEQYF. CDR3 DNA: TGCAGTGCTAGAGATAAGACTACCTACGAGCAGTACTTC.

This clonotype occurred many times. The chain carries TRBV7-9 and TRBJ1-1; 7 nucleotides align to TRBD1. Germline trimming cut 5 bases from V and 3 bases from J; bases unmatched to any gene: 21. CDR3 length: 19 residues. CDR1 is SEHNR and CDR2 is FQNEAQ in the germline V gene (reference sequence). CDR3 protein: CASSAKDRLLTDEDTEAFF. The CDR3 nucleotides read TGTGCCAGCAGCGCAAAGGACAGGCTTTTAACCGATGAGGACACTGAAGCTTTCTTT.

This clonotype was seen at least ten times. The CDR3 loop is CASSYTEYTEAFF. CDR3 in DNA: TGTGCCAGCAGTTACACAGAGTACACTGAAGCTTTCTTT. The chain combines TRBV6-5 with TRBJ1-1; D unclear. CDR1 MNHEY and CDR2 SVGAGI come from the germline V gene. V was shortened by 2 bases and J by 3 bases, with 7 bases between the two germline ends. This CDR3 contains 13 residues.

This clonotype has ten or more counts. The chain recombines TRBV11-2 with TRBJ2-2, with TRBD1 matching over 7 bases. The CDR3 has 15 residues. CDR1 is SGHAT, CDR2 FQNNGV, per germline. Germline trimming cut 4 bases from V and 3 bases from J; bases unmatched to any gene: 5. The CDR3: CASSSTGADTGELFF. CDR3 in DNA: TGTGCCAGCAGCTCCACAGGGGCGGACACCGGGGAGCTGTTTTTT.

This clonotype was detected only once. The V gene is TRBV12-3 or TRBV12-4, the J gene TRBJ2-5; TRBD2 matches 7 bases. Germline trimming cut 4 bases from V and 5 bases from J; bases unmatched to any gene: 4. This CDR3 is built from 13 residues. The chain's CDR3 is CASSWAGEETQYF. The CDR3 bases are TGTGCCAGCAGTTGGGCGGGAGAGGAGACCCAGTACTTC.

There are many counts of this clonotype. The chain joins TRBV12-3 or TRBV12-4 to TRBJ2-4, with unresolved D. The CDR3 has 14 amino acids. Deletions cut 5 bases from V and 1 base from J, with 9 bases between. In nucleotides, the CDR3 is TGTGCCAGCAGTCCCCCTTCGGCCAAAAACATTCAGTACTTC. It translates to CASSPPSAKNIQYF.

This clonotype has at least ten counts. The chain employs TRBV15 and TRBJ2-5; D not certain. This CDR3 comprises 13 residues. Trimming left V 0 bases short and J 3 bases short, with 5 bases between. Germline CDR1 is LNHNV and CDR2 is YYDKDF (reference sequence). CDR3 sequence (DNA): TGTGCCACCAGCAGAGAGTATAAAGAGACCCAGTACTTC. The encoded protein is CATSREYKETQYF. Full variable domain (rest looked up from reference TRBV15 and TRBJ2-5): DAMVIQNPRYQVTQFGKPVTLSCSQTLNHNVMYWYQQKSSQAPKLLFHYYDKDFNNEADTPDNFQSRRPNTSFCFLDIRSPGLGDTAMYLCATSREYKETQYFGPGTRLLVL.

This clonotype was counted only a few times. This may stem from a read error, because a much larger clone lies one nucleotide away. The V and J genes are TRBV29-1 and TRBJ1-1; D is unclear. Germline lookup yields CDR1 SQVTM and CDR2 ANQGSEA. CDR3 size: 12 residues. Trimming shortened V by 6 bases and J by 6 bases, and 14 bases separated the two germline ends. The CDR3 here is CSVQRGNAEAFF. CDR3 nucleotide sequence: TGCAGCGTCCAACGGGGTAACGCTGAAGCTTTCTTT.

This clonotype has ten or more counts. This sequence joins TRBV12-3 or TRBV12-4 and TRBJ2-7; 7 bases are shared with TRBD2. J gave up 3 bases and V 7 bases, and 12 bases lay outside the gene matches. This CDR3 region has 15 residues. The CDR3, as DNA: TGTGCCAGCACTTTGATTTCCGGGACTATCTACGAGCAGTACTTC. Its translation is CASTLISGTIYEQYF.

The gene calls are TRBV11-2 and TRBJ1-1; D is ambiguous. There are 16 residues in the CDR3. V was cut by 3 bases and J by 2 bases, with 16 bases left in between. In germline, CDR1 is SGHAT, CDR2 FQNNGV. CDR3 residues: CASSFPRLGTNTEAFF. CDR3 bases: TGTGCCAGCAGCTTTCCCAGGTTAGGCACCAACACTGAAGCTTTCTTT.

This clonotype showed up many times. The chain is built from TRBV24-1 and TRBJ2-2, with TRBD1 matching 8 bases. Germline V lookup: CDR1 KGHDR, CDR2 SFDVKD. The CDR3 loop spans 14 amino acids. The V and J ends lost 7 bases and 4 bases, in that order; junction bases with no gene match: 4. The CDR3 sequence is CATRQGATTGELFF. CDR3 nucleotide sequence: TGTGCCACCAGGCAGGGGGCGACCACCGGGGAGCTGTTTTTT.

This clonotype came up many times. J is TRBJ2-7 and V is TRBV24-1; D not resolved. Trimming cost V 12 bases and J 7 bases, with 21 bases left between them. The CDR3 is 13 residues long. Per the germline V gene, CDR1 is KGHDR and CDR2 is SFDVKD. Here the CDR3 DNA reads TGTGCCGCGGCTGATACAGCTAAGAGGGAGCAGTACTTC. This sequence encodes CAAADTAKREQYF.

The CDR3 loop is CATSDFNSVRRHRTYEQYF. The CDR3 DNA follows: TGTGCCACCAGTGATTTTAATTCGGTAAGGAGACACCGAACCTACGAGCAGTACTTC. The J gene is TRBJ2-7, the V gene TRBV24-1; unclear D gene. Trimming cost V 1 base and J 2 bases, with 23 bases left between them. The CDR3 has 19 residues. Per germline, CDR1 KGHDR and CDR2 SFDVKD.

The V gene is TRBV6-1, the J gene TRBJ1-2; D is undetermined. Germline CDR1 is MNHNS and CDR2 is SASEGT. Trimming shortened V by 10 bases and J by 8 bases, and 20 bases separated the two germline ends. CDR3 length equals 13 residues. CDR3 in DNA: TGTGCCACCCTACCACGGGAGGCTGCCGGCTACACCTTC. Translating it yields CATLPREAAGYTF.

The sample holds many counts of this clonotype. The J gene is TRBJ2-7, the V gene TRBV4-2; D gene uncertain. The CDR3 has 14 residues. The germline V and J ends were trimmed by 0 bases and 5 bases, with 11 bases remaining between them. Looked up from germline, CDR1 is LGHNA and CDR2 is YNFKEQ. The CDR3: CASSQEIAENEQYF. The CDR3 nucleotides read TGTGCCAGCAGCCAAGAGATCGCAGAGAACGAGCAGTACTTC.

The chain couples TRBV20-1 to TRBJ2-5, with 7 bases matching TRBD1. There are 14 residues in the CDR3. Germline CDR1 DFQATT, CDR2 SNEGSKA (reference sequence). The V segment lost 1 base and the J segment 1 base; nucleotides outside the gene matches: 3. The DNA for the CDR3 is TGCAGTGCTAGAGGGGACAGCAGCCAAGAGACCCAGTACTTC. Residues: CSARGDSSQETQYF.

Ten or more counts support this clonotype. V and J are TRBV18 and TRBJ1-1; tentatively, D is TRBD1 (5 bases). V lost 3 bases and J lost 1, with 15 bases in between. This CDR3 comprises 16 residues. Germline lookup yields CDR1 KGHSH and CDR2 LQKENI. The CDR3 spells CASSPRPGHPNTEAFF. The CDR3 region has the DNA TGTGCCAGCTCACCTCGACCCGGACACCCGAACACTGAAGCTTTCTTT. The full variable domain, its missing parts supplied by reference TRBV18 and TRBJ1-1, is NAGVMQNPRHLVRRRGQEARLRCSPMKGHSHVYWYRQLPEEGLKFMVYLQKENIIDESGMPKERFSAEFPKEGPSILRIQQVVRGDSAAYFCASSPRPGHPNTEAFFGQGTRLTVV.

This clonotype was detected ten times or more. The chain links TRBV6-2 or TRBV6-3 to TRBJ1-1, with 7 positions matching TRBD1. Germline V CDR1 and CDR2: MNHEY, SVGEGT. V dropped 5 bases and J dropped 1; count of bases not matched to a gene: 7. The CDR3 has 15 residues. CDR3 DNA sequence: TGTGCCAGCAGTGCCACCGGGACAGAGAACACTGAAGCTTTCTTT. Translation gives CASSATGTENTEAFF.

This rearrangement joins TRBV20-1 to TRBJ2-5; TRBD2 matches 7 bases. There are 14 residues in the CDR3. The J segment lost 1 base and the V segment lost 2 bases, leaving 4 bases of the junction unmatched. CDR1 and CDR2 from the germline V gene are DFQATT and SNEGSKA (reference sequence). The CDR3 DNA reads as TGCAGTGCTAGATGGGCTAGCGGCCAAGAGACCCAGTACTTC. Encoded protein: CSARWASGQETQYF.

This clonotype was seen many times. For the CDR3, the DNA is TGTGCCAGCACCGGGGACACTGAAGCTTTCTTT. This translates into CASTGDTEAFF. The rearrangement uses TRBV6-1 and TRBJ1-1; D uncertain. Germline V gene lookup returns CDR1 MNHNS and CDR2 SASEGT. V was trimmed by 7 bases and J by 3 bases, leaving 6 bases between them. The CDR3 loop spans 11 amino acids.

This clonotype was counted many times. This rearrangement joins TRBV6-5 to TRBJ1-6; D is perhaps TRBD1 (6 bases). The V gene lost 7 bases and the J gene lost 6 bases, with 13 bases spanning the gap. Germline values: CDR1 MNHEY, CDR2 SVGAGI. CDR3 length: 14 amino acids. The chain's CDR3 is CASTGGQGNSPLHF. For the CDR3, the DNA is TGTGCCAGCACGGGGGGACAAGGTAATTCACCCCTCCACTTT.

This clonotype has ten or more counts. V is TRBV7-9 and J is TRBJ2-5, with 7 bases that match TRBD2. The germline gives CDR1 SEHNR, CDR2 FQNEAQ (reference sequence). This CDR3 spans 16 amino acids. V lost 4 bases and J lost 5; bases outside the gene matches: 13. The CDR3: CASSSWLAGVRETQYF. The CDR3 coding sequence is TGTGCCAGCAGCTCGTGGTTGGCGGGAGTGCGTGAGACCCAGTACTTC.

This clonotype was recorded many times. V usage is TRBV5-1 and J usage is TRBJ2-7, with TRBD2 identical over 14 bases. With 2 bases clipped from V and 6 bases from J, the junction kept 4 bases outside the gene matches. The CDR3 runs 15 residues. Germline V CDR1 and CDR2: SGHRS, YFSETQ. CDR3 nucleotide sequence: TGCGCCAGCAGCTTCGGACTAGCGGGGGGAACCGAGCAGTACTTC. As protein: CASSFGLAGGTEQYF.